Included here is one T cell receptor (beta chain) sequence, with context. This clonotype was seen many times. Its antigen is not yet known. Base-call qualities are not available, and no considerably larger clone is one nucleotide away. The TCR beta CDR3 regions were amplified from RNA transcripts. A first-round RT-PCR of the TCR CDR3 used the HTBI primer set with the Qiagen OneStep RT-PCR kit. The libraries were constructed in a second round of multiplex PCR and then size-selected and purified. The libraries were sequenced on an Illumina HiSeq2000 using paired-end 100 bp reads. Under the source paper's analysis protocol: SOAPnuke was used to process the raw data, removing reads that contained adapters or uncalled bases, had a mean Phred below 15, or lacked an exact match to the constant primer or identifier. COPE v1.2.5 was used to merge high-quality paired reads, and clonotypes were defined as unique nucleotide sequences. MiTCR v1.1 was used to align clonotypes to the IMGT TRBV, TRBD and TRBJ reference segments. Only V-J combinations with frequency above 0.0001, covering 99% to 99.2% of repertoires, were analysed. The TCS score was defined as the ratio of F50 (clonal expansion) to E x V (chaos), calculated using BLOSUM62-based TCRdist between CDR3 peptides within each V-J. Welch's t-statistics and random forest reduced 500 to 650 V-J features to about 13, which were used in a naive Bayes classifier (R e1071). In-frame beta chains were kept once TCRdb had trimmed the public reads at Q25 with fastp and called clones with MiXCR. Each entry is one CDR3 protein sequence, shown with its most common DNA and genes. The V and J calls and clone size come from TCRdb's table, not from the authors' own analysis. The sample has about 560,000 distinct CDR3 sequences on record, over 15% of them singletons. The ten most abundant clones make up 15% to 20% of the sample.

The data were taken from a study of T cells in Graves' hyperthyroidism and ophthalmopathy (dated by TCRdb to 2018 to 2020). For the wider study: Peripheral blood samples were taken at the time of initial diagnosis, prior to any treatment. A discovery cohort of about 95 patients, roughly 45 with Graves' ophthalmopathy and approximately 55 with stable Graves' hyperthyroidism, was used to find distinguishing TCR V-J signatures. An independent validation cohort of fewer than 20 hyperthyroidism patients and approximately 16 patients who later progressed to ophthalmopathy tested prospective prediction of ophthalmopathy. For training and testing, the 100 or so patients in the discovery cohort were randomly divided in a 7:3 ratio. In addition, the study compared T-cell repertoires in thyroid tissue and in blood from over 5 Graves' hyperthyroidism patients. Once sampling was done, hyperthyroidism patients were given methimazole at a starting dose of 30 mg daily, whereas ophthalmopathy patients were given high-dose intravenous methylprednisolone. The paper reports TCR Vbeta CDR3 sequencing of fewer than 150 peripheral blood samples: some 41 ophthalmopathy, fewer than 80 hyperthyroidism and around 17 progressor patients.

Overall study outcomes, separate from this receptor: A model built on a 13 V-J signature distinguished ophthalmopathy from stable hyperthyroidism, reaching roughly 88% sensitivity and approximately 81% specificity in cross-validation and 80%/75% in testing. Most expanded thyroid clonotypes (frequency above 0.001) were also detected in blood, suggesting blood repertoires may reflect thyroid immune responses. In validation, the model predicted progression to ophthalmopathy with around 71% sensitivity and 72% to 75% specificity, a median of 6.5 months before onset. Sample size was not statistically predetermined, and investigators were not blinded to group allocation.

Graves' hyperthyroidism was defined as stable when no progression to ophthalmopathy occurred over 18 months of follow-up. Hyperthyroidism patients were aged 18 to 65 years and newly diagnosed, with disease duration of less than 2 months. Any patient with an uncontrolled infection, another autoimmune disease, pregnancy or lactation was excluded. Diagnoses relied on clinical symptoms, serum thyroxine and TRAb, thyroid ultrasound and orbital computed tomography. Ficoll-Paque density gradient centrifugation was used to isolate PBMCs from around 9.1 ml of fresh peripheral blood. Total RNA was extracted with Trizol reagent, and quality was checked on an Agilent 2100 Bioanalyzer. CDR1 is given as SGHTA and CDR2 as FQGNSA, both from the germline V gene. Including cysteine and phenylalanine, the CDR3 has 13 amino acids. Only CDR3 DNA is held: 39 bases, read in frame from base 1. Trimming at the junction amounts to 4 bases on V and 4 bases on J, and the germline ends lie 9 bases apart.

The chain couples TRBV7-2 to TRBJ2-3, with a weak D call of TRBD1 (5 bases match). Sequencing used blood. The sequence derives from a woman younger than 35 with Graves' hyperthyroidism. This receptor has the CDR3 CASSSMGPDTQYF. The nucleotide sequence reads as follows: TGTGCCAGCAGCTCGATGGGGCCAGATACGCAGTATTTT.